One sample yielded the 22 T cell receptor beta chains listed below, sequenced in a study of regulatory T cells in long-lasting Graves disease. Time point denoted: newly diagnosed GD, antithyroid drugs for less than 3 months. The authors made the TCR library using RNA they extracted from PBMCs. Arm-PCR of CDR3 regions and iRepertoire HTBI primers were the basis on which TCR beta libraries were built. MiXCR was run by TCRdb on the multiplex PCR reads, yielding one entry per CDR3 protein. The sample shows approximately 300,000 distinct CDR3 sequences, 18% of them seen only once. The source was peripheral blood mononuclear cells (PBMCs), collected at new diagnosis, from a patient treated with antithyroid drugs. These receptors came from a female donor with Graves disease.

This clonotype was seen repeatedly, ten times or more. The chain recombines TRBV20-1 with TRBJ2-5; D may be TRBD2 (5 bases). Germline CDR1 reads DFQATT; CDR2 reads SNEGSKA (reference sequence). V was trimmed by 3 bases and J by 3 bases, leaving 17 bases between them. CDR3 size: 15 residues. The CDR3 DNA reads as TGCAGTGCTAGCGGAGGACGAGGGTCCAAAGAGACCCAGTACTTC. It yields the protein CSASGGRGSKETQYF.

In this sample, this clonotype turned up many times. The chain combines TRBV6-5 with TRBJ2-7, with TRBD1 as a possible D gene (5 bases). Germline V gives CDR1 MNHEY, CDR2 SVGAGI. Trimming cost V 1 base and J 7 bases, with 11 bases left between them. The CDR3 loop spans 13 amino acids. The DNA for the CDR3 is TGTGCCAGCAGTTACTTGGGGCTCGGAGAGCAGTACTTC. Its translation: CASSYLGLGEQYF.

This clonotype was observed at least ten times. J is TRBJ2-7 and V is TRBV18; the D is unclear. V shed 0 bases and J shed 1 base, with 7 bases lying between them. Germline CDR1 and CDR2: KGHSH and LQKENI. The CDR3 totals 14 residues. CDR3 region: CASSPPSVSYEQYF. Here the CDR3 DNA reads TGTGCCAGCTCACCACCGTCAGTATCCTACGAGCAGTACTTC.

CDR3 nucleotides: TGCAGTGCCCGGCCCCTGGGGGGAAACACCATATATTTT. Its protein product is CSARPLGGNTIYF. The chain links TRBV20-1 to TRBJ1-3; D remains ambiguous. Between the trimmed V and J ends, which lost 6 bases and 4 bases, there was a span of 13 bases. The CDR3 length is 13 residues. Germline V lookup: CDR1 DFQATT, CDR2 SNEGSKA (reference sequence).

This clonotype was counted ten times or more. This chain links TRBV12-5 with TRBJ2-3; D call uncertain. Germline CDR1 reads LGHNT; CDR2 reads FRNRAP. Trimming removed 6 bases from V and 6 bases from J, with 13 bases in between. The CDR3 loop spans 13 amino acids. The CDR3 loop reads CASGKQGRDTQYF. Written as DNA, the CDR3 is TGTGCTAGTGGGAAACAAGGGCGGGATACGCAGTATTTT.

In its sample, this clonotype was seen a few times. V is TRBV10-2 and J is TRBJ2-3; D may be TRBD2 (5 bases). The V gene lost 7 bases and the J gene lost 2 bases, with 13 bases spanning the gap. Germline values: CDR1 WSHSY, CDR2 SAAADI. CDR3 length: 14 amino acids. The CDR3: CASNGLHNTDTQYF. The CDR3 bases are TGCGCCAGCAATGGACTCCATAACACAGATACGCAGTATTTT.

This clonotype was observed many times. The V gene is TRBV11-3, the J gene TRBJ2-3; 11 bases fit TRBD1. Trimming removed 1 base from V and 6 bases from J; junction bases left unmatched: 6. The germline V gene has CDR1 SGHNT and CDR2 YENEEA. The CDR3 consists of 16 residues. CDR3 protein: CASSLGGTGGGDTQYF. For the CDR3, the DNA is TGTGCCAGCAGCTTAGGGGGGACAGGGGGTGGTGATACGCAGTATTTT.

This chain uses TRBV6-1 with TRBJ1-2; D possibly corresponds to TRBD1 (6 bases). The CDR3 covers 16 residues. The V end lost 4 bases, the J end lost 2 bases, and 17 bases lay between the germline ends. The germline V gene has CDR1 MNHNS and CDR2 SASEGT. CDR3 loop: CASSALLLDRNYGYTF. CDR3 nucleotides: TGTGCCAGCAGTGCGCTCCTCTTGGACAGAAACTATGGCTACACCTTC.

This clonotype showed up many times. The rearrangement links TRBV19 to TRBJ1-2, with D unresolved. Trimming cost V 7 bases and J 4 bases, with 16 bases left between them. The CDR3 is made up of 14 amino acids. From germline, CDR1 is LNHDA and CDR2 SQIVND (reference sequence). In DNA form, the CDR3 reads TGTGCCAGTACCCATCCGGGATTGAGCTATGGCTACACCTTC. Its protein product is CASTHPGLSYGYTF.

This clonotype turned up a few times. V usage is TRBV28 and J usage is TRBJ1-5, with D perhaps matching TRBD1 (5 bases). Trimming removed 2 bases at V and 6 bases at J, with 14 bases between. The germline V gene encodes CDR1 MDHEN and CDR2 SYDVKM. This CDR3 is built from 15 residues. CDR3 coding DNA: TGTGCCAGCAGTTTACGGCAGGGCGGAGGTCAGCCCCAGCATTTT. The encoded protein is CASSLRQGGGQPQHF.

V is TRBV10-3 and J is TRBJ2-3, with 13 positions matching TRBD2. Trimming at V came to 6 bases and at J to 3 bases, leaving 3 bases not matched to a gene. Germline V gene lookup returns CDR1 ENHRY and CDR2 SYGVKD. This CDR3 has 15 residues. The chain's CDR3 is CAISSGLAGTDTQYF. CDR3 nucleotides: TGTGCCATCAGCTCGGGACTAGCGGGAACAGATACGCAGTATTTT.

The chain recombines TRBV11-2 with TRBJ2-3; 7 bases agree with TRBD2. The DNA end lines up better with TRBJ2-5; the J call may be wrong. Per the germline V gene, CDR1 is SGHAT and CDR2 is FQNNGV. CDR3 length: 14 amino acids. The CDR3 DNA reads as TGTGCCAGCAACCTCAGGGAGGGAAGAGAGACCCAGTACTTC. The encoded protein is CASNLREGRETQYF.

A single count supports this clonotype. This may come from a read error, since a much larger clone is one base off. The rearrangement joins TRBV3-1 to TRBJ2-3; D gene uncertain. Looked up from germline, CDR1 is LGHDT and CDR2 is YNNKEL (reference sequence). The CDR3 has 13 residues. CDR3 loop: CASSPSRSDRQYF. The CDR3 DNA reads TGTGCCAGCAGCCCGTCCCGATCAGATAGGCAGTATTTT.

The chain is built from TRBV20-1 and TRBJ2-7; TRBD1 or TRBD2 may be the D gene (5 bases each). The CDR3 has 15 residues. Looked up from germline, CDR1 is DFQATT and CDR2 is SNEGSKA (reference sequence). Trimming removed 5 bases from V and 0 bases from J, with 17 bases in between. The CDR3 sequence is CSARNPGRISYEQYF. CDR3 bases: TGCAGTGCTCGGAATCCGGGACGGATCTCCTACGAGCAGTACTTC.

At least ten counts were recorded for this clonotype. The CDR3: CASAEQGSEQYF. DNA of the CDR3: TGTGCCAGCGCCGAACAGGGGAGCGAGCAGTACTTC. The V gene is TRBV6-1, the J gene TRBJ2-7; 7 bases fit TRBD1. The CDR3 sequence is 12 residues long. CDR1 and CDR2 from the germline V gene are MNHNS and SASEGT. J gave up 6 bases and V 8 bases, and 7 bases lay outside the gene matches.

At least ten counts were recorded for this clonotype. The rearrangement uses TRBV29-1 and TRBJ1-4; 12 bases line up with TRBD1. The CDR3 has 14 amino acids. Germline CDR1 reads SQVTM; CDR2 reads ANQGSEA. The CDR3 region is CSGTGGGTNEKLFF. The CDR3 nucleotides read TGCAGTGGGACAGGGGGCGGAACTAATGAAAAACTGTTTTTT. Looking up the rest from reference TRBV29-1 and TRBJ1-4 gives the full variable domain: SAVISQKPSRDICQRGTSLTIQCQVDSQVTMMFWYRQQPGQSLTLIATANQGSEATYESGFVIDKFPISRPNLTFSTLTVSNMSPEDSSIYLCSGTGGGTNEKLFFGSGTQLSVL.

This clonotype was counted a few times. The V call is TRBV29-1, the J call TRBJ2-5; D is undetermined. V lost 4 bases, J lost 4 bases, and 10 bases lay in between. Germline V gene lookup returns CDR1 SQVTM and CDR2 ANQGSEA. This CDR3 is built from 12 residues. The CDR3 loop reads CSVGDGPETQYF. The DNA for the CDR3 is TGCAGCGTTGGAGACGGACCAGAGACCCAGTACTTC.

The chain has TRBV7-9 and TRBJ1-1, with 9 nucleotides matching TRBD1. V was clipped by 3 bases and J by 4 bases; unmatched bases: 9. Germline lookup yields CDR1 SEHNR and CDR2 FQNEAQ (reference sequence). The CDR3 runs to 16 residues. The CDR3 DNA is TGTGCCAGCAGCTTGGGACAGGGATTCTATAGCACTGAAGCTTTCTTT. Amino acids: CASSLGQGFYSTEAFF.

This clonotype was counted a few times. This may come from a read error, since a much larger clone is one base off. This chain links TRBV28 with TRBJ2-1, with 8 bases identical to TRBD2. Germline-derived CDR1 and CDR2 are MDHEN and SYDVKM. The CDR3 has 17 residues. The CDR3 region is CASTSREVLFSYNGQFF. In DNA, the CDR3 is TGTGCCAGCACCTCGCGGGAGGTACTCTTCTCCTACAATGGGCAGTTCTTC.

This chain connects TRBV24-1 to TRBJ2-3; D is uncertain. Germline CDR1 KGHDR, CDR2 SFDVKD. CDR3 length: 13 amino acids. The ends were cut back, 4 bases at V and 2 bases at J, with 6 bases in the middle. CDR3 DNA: TGTGCCACCAGTGACCCCAACACAGATACGCAGTATTTT. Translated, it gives CATSDPNTDTQYF.

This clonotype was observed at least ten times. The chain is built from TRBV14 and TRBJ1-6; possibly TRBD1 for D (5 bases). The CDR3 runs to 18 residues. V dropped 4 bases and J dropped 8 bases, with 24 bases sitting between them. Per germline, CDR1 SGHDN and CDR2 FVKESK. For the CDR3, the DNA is TGTGCCAGCAGCCCCCTGCCCCGGGGGGGTAAAGTATATTCACCCCTCCACTTT. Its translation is CASSPLPRGGKVYSPLHF.

CDR3 sequence reads: CASSPQGAGGVTEAFF. CDR3 DNA sequence: TGTGCCAGCAGCCCCCAGGGGGCAGGTGGGGTCACTGAAGCTTTCTTT. V gene TRBV7-9 combines with J gene TRBJ1-1; 8 nucleotides line up with TRBD1. Unmatched junction bases numbered 12, after V lost 5 bases and J lost 4 bases. This CDR3 is built from 16 residues. Per the germline V gene, CDR1 is SEHNR and CDR2 is FQNEAQ (reference sequence).